This passage covers 12 T cell receptor beta chains from one sample sequenced in a study of Ad26.COV2.S vaccination and SARS-CoV-2 variants. Clones were sequenced by immunoSEQ multiplex PCR, and TCRdb holds only the in-frame ones, with some missing. In the table there are 440,000 or so clones, nearly 90% of which are singletons. Documented treatment: approximately 18 received Ad26.COV2.S at low or high dose, single or two shots; about 5 received placebo; per-sample allocation not given. Day 63 following the first vaccine or placebo injection was when the samples were taken. Sequencing used peripheral blood, obtained in a trial of Ad26.COV2.S vaccine versus placebo. The receptors come from a person between 18 and 65 years old who received the Ad26.COV2.S COVID-19 vaccine or a placebo.

The genes are TRBV9 and TRBJ2-2; D may be TRBD1 (5 bases). The ends were cut back, 2 bases at V and 4 bases at J, with 9 bases in the middle. The CDR3 is made up of 14 amino acids. The V gene's germline CDR1 is SGDLS and CDR2 YYNGEE. The DNA of the CDR3 is TGTGCCAGCAGCGTTTTACAGGTCACCGGGGAGCTGTTTTTT. This codes for CASSVLQVTGELFF. The full variable domain, its missing parts supplied by reference TRBV9 and TRBJ2-2, is DSGVTQTPKHLITATGQRVTLRCSPRSGDLSVYWYQQSLDQGLQFLIQYYNGEERAKGNILERFSAQQFPDLHSELNLSSLELGDSALYFCASSVLQVTGELFFGEGSRLTVL.

The chain carries TRBV2 and TRBJ2-2; D uncertain. Trimming left V 7 bases short and J 8 bases short, with 11 bases between. The CDR3 contains 12 residues. Germline CDR1 reads SNHLY; CDR2 reads FYNNEI. DNA of the CDR3: TGTGCCAGCACCCCAGCGAGGGGGGAGCTGTTTTTT. It translates to CASTPARGELFF.

This rearrangement joins TRBV28 to TRBJ1-2, with 7 bases matching TRBD1. This CDR3 contains 13 residues. V shed 5 bases and J 3 bases; nucleotides not matched to a gene: 3. CDR1 is MDHEN, CDR2 SYDVKM, per germline. The CDR3, as DNA: TGTGCCAGCAGTGAACAGGGGTACTATGGCTACACCTTC. Its translation is CASSEQGYYGYTF.

The chain couples TRBV27 to TRBJ2-2, with D possibly matching TRBD1 (5 bases). Germline CDR1 reads MNHEY; CDR2 reads SMNVEV (reference sequence). V dropped 6 bases and J dropped 3 bases, with 14 bases sitting between them. This CDR3 is built from 15 residues. The CDR3 DNA is TGTGCCAGCAGGCCCCAGGTGGGGCACACCGGGGAGCTGTTTTTT. It encodes CASRPQVGHTGELFF.

This chain joins TRBV30 and TRBJ1-5; D is unclear. Trimming removed 0 bases at V and 2 bases at J, with 8 bases between. The length of the CDR3 is 14 residues. Germline V gene sequence: CDR1 GTSNPN, CDR2 SVGIG (reference sequence). The CDR3 coding sequence is TGTGCCTGGAGTGTCCTCCACGGCAATCAGCCCCAGCATTTT. Translation gives CAWSVLHGNQPQHF.

The V gene is TRBV7-2, the J gene TRBJ1-1, with 10 bases identical to TRBD1. The CDR3 length is 16 residues. Germline values: CDR1 SGHTA, CDR2 FQGNSA. The V and J ends lost 1 base and 4 bases, in that order; junction bases with no gene match: 6. CDR3 residues: CASSLGRGTGVTEAFF. CDR3 DNA: TGTGCCAGCAGCTTAGGGCGTGGGACAGGGGTCACTGAAGCTTTCTTT.

The chain uses TRBV30 and TRBJ2-1, with D unresolved. The CDR3 length is 19 residues. CDR1 and CDR2 (germline): GTSNPN, SVGIG (reference sequence). The germline V and J ends were trimmed by 1 base and 0 bases, with 22 bases remaining between them. The CDR3 loop reads CAWSGTISYAGSSYNEQFF. CDR3 DNA sequence: TGTGCCTGGAGTGGAACGATAAGCTACGCTGGAAGCTCCTACAATGAGCAGTTCTTC.

The rearrangement uses TRBV6-5 and TRBJ1-5; the D gene is possibly TRBD1 (5 bases). The germline V gene encodes CDR1 MNHEY and CDR2 SVGAGI. This CDR3 contains 15 residues. Trimming removed 6 bases from V and 1 base from J, with 13 bases in between. In DNA, the CDR3 is TGTGCCAGCAGAGAGGGGAGTTTGAGCAATCAGCCCCAGCATTTT. Encoded protein: CASREGSLSNQPQHF.

Comments on this clone: The same CDR3 arises from other DNA sequences in this sample as well. The chain combines TRBV5-1 with TRBJ2-3, with no clear D. Trimming removed 2 bases at V and 2 bases at J, with 9 bases between. CDR1 and CDR2 from the germline V gene are SGHRS and YFSETQ. This CDR3 has 14 residues. The CDR3 here is CASSFSTSTDTQYF. The CDR3 bases are TGCGCCAGCAGCTTCTCGACCTCCACAGATACGCAGTATTTT.

The V call is TRBV4-1, the J call TRBJ2-3; unclear D gene. This CDR3 region has 12 residues. Trimming removed 1 base at V and 3 bases at J, with 2 bases between. Germline lookup yields CDR1 MGHRA and CDR2 YSYEKL. CDR3 amino acids: CASSQATDTQYF. The CDR3 DNA follows: TGCGCCAGCAGCCAAGCGACAGATACGCAGTATTTT.

The gene calls are TRBV4-3 and TRBJ2-7; 11 bases are a match to TRBD2. CDR1 is LGHNA, CDR2 YSLEER, per germline. Trimming took 2 bases from V and 5 from J; bases not matched to a gene: 8. This CDR3 has 16 amino acids. CDR3 coding DNA: TGCGCCAGCAGCCAAAAAACCGGGACTAGCGGAAACGAGCAGTACTTC. It translates to CASSQKTGTSGNEQYF.

The chain combines TRBV5-1 with TRBJ2-3; D uncertain. Germline CDR1 reads SGHRS; CDR2 reads YFSETQ. V was trimmed by 0 bases and J by 4 bases, leaving 3 bases between them. The CDR3 has 12 amino acids. For the CDR3, the DNA is TGCGCCAGCAGCTTGGAGTCAGATACGCAGTATTTT. Translation: CASSLESDTQYF.